This TCR beta chain came from a study of blood T cell repertoires in COVID-19. Germline V lookup: CDR1 SGHDT, CDR2 YYEEEE. V was clipped by 3 bases and J by 2 bases, with 14 bases between them. The CDR3 consists of 16 residues. Original analysis: Nucleated cell number was recorded as an estimate derived from reference gene primer amplification. Only in-frame clones appear in the TCRdb table, and some are missing; sequencing was by immunoSEQ multiplex PCR. D and trimming were read from the DNA, whereas the V and J calls and clone size are those reported in that table. This sample yields approximately 300,000 clones, of which around four fifths are seen a single time; around 3.9% belongs to the top ten.

The chain uses TRBV5-6 and TRBJ2-2, with D possibly matching TRBD1 (6 bases). This TCR was sampled from a woman between 45 and 65 years old with active or convalescent COVID-19. The sequenced sample was peripheral blood. The CDR3 DNA sequence: TGTGCCAGCAGCTCCGATGGGGGCGGTAACACCGGGGAGCTGTTTTTT. It translates to CASSSDGGGNTGELFF.